This passage covers 29 T cell receptor beta chains from one sample sequenced in a study of response to subunit inactivated influenza vaccine. TCRdb redid the calling of the RT-PCR reads with MiXCR, one entry per CDR3 protein. This repertoire shows 450,000 to 600,000 distinct CDR3 sequences, around 8% found once; its top ten account for under 15%. This specimen consisted of PBMCs from blood, obtained roughly 24 months after vaccination. These receptors were obtained from a man between 50 and 75 years old who received an inactivated influenza vaccine.

J is TRBJ1-5 and V is TRBV6-1, with 7 bases lining up with TRBD1. This CDR3 spans 15 amino acids. With 6 bases clipped from V and 1 base from J, the junction kept 6 bases outside the gene matches. The germline CDR1 and CDR2 sequences are MNHNS and SASEGT. This CDR3 is CASSKQGQSNQPQHF. The CDR3 DNA is TGTGCCAGCAGCAAGCAGGGACAGAGCAATCAGCCCCAGCATTTT.

This clonotype was observed a handful of times. The chain combines TRBV4-2 with TRBJ2-5; 11 bases align to TRBD2. The CDR3 sequence is 15 residues long. Germline V gives CDR1 LGHNA, CDR2 YNFKEQ. The V and J ends lost 4 bases and 5 bases, in that order; junction bases with no gene match: 6. Written as DNA, the CDR3 is TGTGCCAGCAGCCCACTAGCGGGAGATTTGGAGACCCAGTACTTC. Amino acids: CASSPLAGDLETQYF.

This clonotype was seen ten or more times. V usage is TRBV14 and J usage is TRBJ2-3; D gene ambiguous. Germline CDR1 SGHDN, CDR2 FVKESK. Trimming took off 5 bases at V and 4 bases at J, with 7 bases between the two ends. The CDR3 is made up of 12 amino acids. The CDR3 spells CASSIEPDTQYF. CDR3 sequence (DNA): TGTGCCAGCAGCATAGAGCCAGATACGCAGTATTTT.

This clonotype was counted many times. This sequence joins TRBV5-1 and TRBJ2-2; D gene ambiguous. Germline CDR1 and CDR2: SGHRS and YFSETQ. This CDR3 spans 14 amino acids. V gave up 0 bases and J gave up 1 base, with 4 bases separating them. CDR3 in amino acids: CASSLEGNTGELFF. The CDR3 coding sequence is TGCGCCAGCAGCTTGGAAGGGAACACCGGGGAGCTGTTTTTT.

This rearrangement joins TRBV27 to TRBJ2-4; D not resolved. Trimming removed 3 bases from V and 0 bases from J, with 12 bases in between. The CDR3 loop spans 16 amino acids. Germline loops: CDR1 MNHEY, CDR2 SMNVEV (reference sequence). CDR3 sequence (DNA): TGTGCCAGCAGTTTGGGCAGTACTCTAGCCAAAAACATTCAGTACTTC. The encoded protein is CASSLGSTLAKNIQYF.

As concerns this clonotype: One junction end does not reproduce the germline sequence, and a read error may be involved. V usage is TRBV7-7 and J usage is TRBJ2-5; the match to TRBD2 covers 14 bases. This CDR3 has 16 amino acids. From germline, CDR1 is SSHAT and CDR2 FNYEAQ (reference sequence). This CDR3 reads CASSPRTSGGQETQYF. The CDR3 DNA reads as TGTGCTAGCAGCCCGAGGACTAGCGGGGGGCAAGAGACCCAGTACTTC.

The chain uses TRBV20-1 and TRBJ2-3, with 9 bases that match TRBD2. This CDR3 comprises 16 residues. Germline CDR1 reads DFQATT; CDR2 reads SNEGSKA (reference sequence). The CDR3 nucleotides are TGCAGCCCACGATGGGCGGGAGGGCCGGGCACAGATACGCAGTATTTT. Translated, it gives CSPRWAGGPGTDTQYF.

This clonotype was counted many times. The V call is TRBV6-1, the J call TRBJ1-6; TRBD1 might be the D (5 bases). The V end was cut by 7 bases, the J end by 7 bases, with 11 bases between. The CDR3 contains 13 residues. Germline V CDR1 and CDR2: MNHNS, SASEGT. In DNA, the CDR3 is TGTGCCAGCATGCGACAGATCAATTCACCCCTCCACTTT. Its translation: CASMRQINSPLHF.

This clonotype was observed many times. This rearrangement joins TRBV7-6 to TRBJ2-1; no clear D. Germline V gene sequence: CDR1 SGHVS, CDR2 FNYEAQ. The CDR3 runs to 13 residues. Trimming took off 2 bases at V and 7 bases at J, with 9 bases between the two ends. The DNA for the CDR3 is TGTGCCAGCAGCTTAAGCTCGAGGAATGAGCAGTTCTTC. This sequence encodes CASSLSSRNEQFF.

This clonotype was seen only a few times. The J gene is TRBJ2-5, the V gene TRBV5-1, with D maybe TRBD1 (5 bases). Germline V gene lookup returns CDR1 SGHRS and CDR2 YFSETQ. The CDR3 loop spans 14 amino acids. The V and J ends lost 3 bases and 1 base respectively, with 10 bases between them. The CDR3 sequence is CASSWTTVQETQYF. The CDR3 nucleotides read TGCGCCAGCAGCTGGACGACAGTCCAAGAGACCCAGTACTTC.

This clonotype showed up just a few times. This chain links TRBV18 with TRBJ2-5; 7 nucleotides agree with TRBD1. V shed 3 bases and J 9 bases; nucleotides not matched to a gene: 19. The germline V gene encodes CDR1 KGHSH and CDR2 LQKENI. This CDR3 region has 17 residues. DNA for the CDR3: TGTGCCAGCTCACCCAACACGGCCAGGACAGGTCGGCTCGCCCAGTACTTC. Its protein is CASSPNTARTGRLAQYF.

This clonotype was observed a handful of times. The genes are TRBV4-1 and TRBJ2-7; 7 bases map to TRBD2. This CDR3 contains 18 residues. CDR1 MGHRA and CDR2 YSYEKL come from the germline V gene. V was clipped by 1 base and J by 0 bases; unmatched bases: 12. The CDR3 loop is CASSQVQGRGGSSYEQYF. The CDR3 DNA reads TGCGCCAGCAGCCAAGTCCAAGGACGCGGGGGAAGCTCCTACGAGCAGTACTTC.

This clonotype came up a few times. The genes are TRBV9 and TRBJ1-2; tentative D call: TRBD1 (6 bases). The CDR3 is 14 amino acids. V gave up 0 bases and J gave up 10 bases, with 16 bases separating them. Per the germline V gene, CDR1 is SGDLS and CDR2 is YYNGEE. The CDR3 region is CASSVGETGWDYTF. The CDR3 DNA sequence: TGTGCCAGCAGCGTAGGAGAGACAGGTTGGGACTACACCTTC. The whole variable domain, remainder taken from reference TRBV9 and TRBJ1-2, is DSGVTQTPKHLITATGQRVTLRCSPRSGDLSVYWYQQSLDQGLQFLIQYYNGEERAKGNILERFSAQQFPDLHSELNLSSLELGDSALYFCASSVGETGWDYTFGSGTRLTVV.

This clonotype was counted between two and nine times. The V and J genes are TRBV7-3 and TRBJ2-2, with D perhaps matching TRBD1 (5 bases). The CDR3 has 16 amino acids. The germline V gene has CDR1 SGHTA and CDR2 FQGTGA. V lost 5 bases and J 6 bases, leaving 19 bases between the germline ends. CDR3: CASSTQGSRSPGELFF. CDR3 nucleotide sequence: TGTGCCAGCAGCACGCAGGGTAGCAGGTCCCCCGGGGAGCTGTTTTTT.

The J gene is TRBJ1-3, the V gene TRBV5-1, with 8 nucleotides matching TRBD1. The CDR3 totals 18 residues. J lost 0 bases, V lost 0 bases, and 8 bases had no gene match. The germline gives CDR1 SGHRS, CDR2 YFSETQ. The CDR3, as DNA: TGCGCCAGCAGCTTGGGGTATCAGGGGGCCCGCTCTGGAAACACCATATATTTT. Protein sequence: CASSLGYQGARSGNTIYF.

This clonotype was detected a few times. The V call is TRBV29-1, the J call TRBJ2-1; no definite D call. The CDR3 is made up of 14 amino acids. Trimming stripped 5 bases from V and 0 bases from J, with 11 bases between. The germline V gene encodes CDR1 SQVTM and CDR2 ANQGSEA. CDR3 sequence reads: CSVIGVSSYNEQFF. Here the CDR3 DNA reads TGCAGCGTTATTGGAGTATCCTCCTACAATGAGCAGTTCTTC.

The chain joins TRBV11-2 to TRBJ2-7, with 7 bases fitting TRBD1. This CDR3 has 15 amino acids. Looked up from germline, CDR1 is SGHAT and CDR2 is FQNNGV. Trimming cost V 1 base and J 0 bases; bases outside gene matches: 3. The DNA of the CDR3 is TGTGCCAGCAGCTTAGGGGGACAGCCCTCCTACGAGCAGTACTTC. Protein product: CASSLGGQPSYEQYF.

This clonotype was counted only a few times. The rearrangement joins TRBV12-3 or TRBV12-4 to TRBJ1-5; no clear D. Trimming shortened V by 3 bases and J by 0 bases, and 12 bases separated the two germline ends. The CDR3 is 16 residues long. Here the CDR3 DNA reads TGTGCCAGCAGTTTTTGGTCTGGGGATAGCAATCAGCCCCAGCATTTT. It translates to CASSFWSGDSNQPQHF.

This clonotype was seen at least ten times. CDR3 region: CAISDGRTGSTDTQYF. In nucleotides, the CDR3 is TGTGCCATCAGTGATGGGCGGACAGGGAGCACAGATACGCAGTATTTT. The chain couples TRBV10-3 to TRBJ2-3; TRBD1 aligns across 8 bases. Germline CDR1 reads ENHRY; CDR2 reads SYGVKD. The V gene end was trimmed by 3 bases and the J gene end by 0 bases; junction bases not matched to a gene: 5. The CDR3 spans 16 residues.

This chain joins TRBV20-1 and TRBJ2-1; possibly TRBD1 for D (6 bases). Germline V CDR1 and CDR2: DFQATT, SNEGSKA (reference sequence). The CDR3 totals 12 residues. CDR3 protein: CRGAKSYNEQFF. CDR3 coding DNA: TGCAGGGGGGCCAAATCCTACAATGAGCAGTTCTTC.

This clonotype has a count of ten or more. The gene calls are TRBV15 and TRBJ2-1; D is possibly TRBD1 or TRBD2 (5 bases each). Per the germline V gene, CDR1 is LNHNV and CDR2 is YYDKDF (reference sequence). The CDR3 loop spans 18 amino acids. Trimming cost V 1 base and J 5 bases, with 21 bases left between them. Here the CDR3 DNA reads TGTGCCACCAGCAGAGTGGGGGAACTAAGACGGAGGAACAATGAGCAGTTCTTC. This gives the protein CATSRVGELRRRNNEQFF. The full variable domain, its missing parts supplied by reference TRBV15 and TRBJ2-1, is DAMVIQNPRYQVTQFGKPVTLSCSQTLNHNVMYWYQQKSSQAPKLLFHYYDKDFNNEADTPDNFQSRRPNTSFCFLDIRSPGLGDTAMYLCATSRVGELRRRNNEQFFGPGTRLTVL.

This clonotype was observed many times. V is TRBV6-5 and J is TRBJ2-6; D gene ambiguous. Trimming shortened V by 2 bases and J by 0 bases, and 2 bases separated the two germline ends. The CDR3 sequence is 14 residues long. CDR1 and CDR2 from the germline V gene are MNHEY and SVGAGI. CDR3 nucleotide sequence: TGTGCCAGCAGTTACAGCTCTGGGGCCAACGTCCTGACTTTC. Translated: CASSYSSGANVLTF.

This clonotype was recorded at least ten times. V is TRBV5-1 and J is TRBJ2-7; no clear D. This CDR3 is built from 15 residues. Germline V CDR1 and CDR2: SGHRS, YFSETQ. Trimming cost V 1 base and J 1 base, with 12 bases left between them. CDR3 region: CASSLPGARSYEQYF. In DNA, the CDR3 is TGCGCCAGCAGCTTGCCAGGTGCTAGGTCCTACGAGCAGTACTTC.

The table lists this clonotype with many counts. The gene calls are TRBV20-1 and TRBJ2-3, with D hard to call. The CDR3 spans 11 residues. Trimming took 0 bases from V and 8 from J, leaving 6 bases between them. CDR1 is DFQATT and CDR2 is SNEGSKA in the germline V gene (reference sequence). The DNA for the CDR3 is TGCAGTGCTAGAGACCTCCCTACGCAGTATTTT. It encodes CSARDLPTQYF.

The CDR3 coding sequence is TGCGCCAGCAGCTTGTCGGCAGGGGGTCAAGGCGAGCAGTACTTC. This encodes CASSLSAGGQGEQYF. The chain couples TRBV5-1 to TRBJ2-7; TRBD1 matches 7 bases. This CDR3 comprises 15 residues. V lost 1 base and J lost 6; bases outside the gene matches: 10. Germline V gene lookup returns CDR1 SGHRS and CDR2 YFSETQ.

This clonotype was counted only a few times. The chain employs TRBV24-1 and TRBJ2-1, with 11 nucleotides matching TRBD2. The trim removed 3 bases at V and 8 bases at J, leaving 5 bases unmatched. Per germline, CDR1 KGHDR and CDR2 SFDVKD. The CDR3 covers 15 residues. For the CDR3, the DNA is TGTGCCACCAGTGATAATAGCGGGAGGGCCCATGAGCAGTTCTTC. Its translation is CATSDNSGRAHEQFF.

In its sample, this clonotype was seen a few times. The chain carries TRBV6-2 or TRBV6-3 and TRBJ2-1; D tentatively reads TRBD1 or TRBD2 (5 bases each). The CDR3 runs to 15 residues. Per the germline V gene, CDR1 is MNHEY and CDR2 is SVGEGT. V lost 7 bases, J lost 0 bases, and 13 bases lay in between. DNA for the CDR3: TGTGCCAGCACGGCCGGGGCCTCCTCCTACAATGAGCAGTTCTTC. Translation gives CASTAGASSYNEQFF.

This chain joins TRBV5-1 and TRBJ2-2; perhaps TRBD2 as D (7 bases). Trimming took off 0 bases at V and 5 bases at J, with 20 bases between the two ends. The germline gives CDR1 SGHRS, CDR2 YFSETQ. This CDR3 is 18 amino acids long. DNA for the CDR3: TGCGCCAGCAGCTTGGTCCCCGGTTCGGGGGGCGCTACCGGGGAGCTGTTTTTT. This encodes CASSLVPGSGGATGELFF.

In this sample, this clonotype turned up a few times. The V and J genes are TRBV7-2 and TRBJ2-5; D may be TRBD2 (6 bases). Germline values: CDR1 SGHTA, CDR2 FQGNSA. V was trimmed by 2 bases and J by 7 bases, leaving 11 bases between them. The CDR3 spans 13 residues. CDR3 in amino acids: CASSLQGRWTQYF. The CDR3 region has the DNA TGTGCCAGCAGCTTACAAGGGAGGTGGACCCAGTACTTC.